This TCR beta chain appears in the sequencing data of a study of tissue T cells after allogeneic stem cell transplantation. General study findings and limits: Shared clones across patients were few; motif clustering revealed tissue-specific shared signatures.

Assay used: immunoSEQ multiplex PCR; TCRdb lists only in-frame clones, some missing. The repertoire includes 20,000 to 30,000 clones, roughly 80% of them detected once, and approximately 8% sits in the top ten. CDR1 and CDR2 from the germline V gene are SNHLY and FYNNEI. Trimming removed 2 bases from V and 5 bases from J, with 21 bases in between. The CDR3 covers 17 residues. Concerning this clone itself: Its specificity is unknown.

The TCR comes from a female donor over 55 with lung cancer. Source: tissue from the ileum, taken at autopsy. V and J are TRBV2 and TRBJ2-5, with D perhaps given as TRBD1 or TRBD2 (5 bases each). The CDR3 DNA reads as TGTGCCAGCAGTGAAAAGGAGGCAGGGATCCCTGTCGAGACCCAGTACTTC. Its translation: CASSEKEAGIPVETQYF.